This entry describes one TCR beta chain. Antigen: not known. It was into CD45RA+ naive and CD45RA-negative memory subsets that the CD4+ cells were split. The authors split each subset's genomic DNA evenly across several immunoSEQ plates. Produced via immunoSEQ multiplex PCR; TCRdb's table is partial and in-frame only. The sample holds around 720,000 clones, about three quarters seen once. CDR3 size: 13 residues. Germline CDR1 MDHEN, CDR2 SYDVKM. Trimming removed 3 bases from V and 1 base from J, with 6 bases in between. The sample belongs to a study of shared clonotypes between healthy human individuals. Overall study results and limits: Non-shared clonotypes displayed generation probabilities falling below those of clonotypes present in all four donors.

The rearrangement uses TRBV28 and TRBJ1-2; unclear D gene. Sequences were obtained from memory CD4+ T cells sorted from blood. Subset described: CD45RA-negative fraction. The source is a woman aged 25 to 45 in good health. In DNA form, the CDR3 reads TGTGCCAGCAGTTTCGGTCTTAACTATGGCTACACCTTC. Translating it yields CASSFGLNYGYTF.